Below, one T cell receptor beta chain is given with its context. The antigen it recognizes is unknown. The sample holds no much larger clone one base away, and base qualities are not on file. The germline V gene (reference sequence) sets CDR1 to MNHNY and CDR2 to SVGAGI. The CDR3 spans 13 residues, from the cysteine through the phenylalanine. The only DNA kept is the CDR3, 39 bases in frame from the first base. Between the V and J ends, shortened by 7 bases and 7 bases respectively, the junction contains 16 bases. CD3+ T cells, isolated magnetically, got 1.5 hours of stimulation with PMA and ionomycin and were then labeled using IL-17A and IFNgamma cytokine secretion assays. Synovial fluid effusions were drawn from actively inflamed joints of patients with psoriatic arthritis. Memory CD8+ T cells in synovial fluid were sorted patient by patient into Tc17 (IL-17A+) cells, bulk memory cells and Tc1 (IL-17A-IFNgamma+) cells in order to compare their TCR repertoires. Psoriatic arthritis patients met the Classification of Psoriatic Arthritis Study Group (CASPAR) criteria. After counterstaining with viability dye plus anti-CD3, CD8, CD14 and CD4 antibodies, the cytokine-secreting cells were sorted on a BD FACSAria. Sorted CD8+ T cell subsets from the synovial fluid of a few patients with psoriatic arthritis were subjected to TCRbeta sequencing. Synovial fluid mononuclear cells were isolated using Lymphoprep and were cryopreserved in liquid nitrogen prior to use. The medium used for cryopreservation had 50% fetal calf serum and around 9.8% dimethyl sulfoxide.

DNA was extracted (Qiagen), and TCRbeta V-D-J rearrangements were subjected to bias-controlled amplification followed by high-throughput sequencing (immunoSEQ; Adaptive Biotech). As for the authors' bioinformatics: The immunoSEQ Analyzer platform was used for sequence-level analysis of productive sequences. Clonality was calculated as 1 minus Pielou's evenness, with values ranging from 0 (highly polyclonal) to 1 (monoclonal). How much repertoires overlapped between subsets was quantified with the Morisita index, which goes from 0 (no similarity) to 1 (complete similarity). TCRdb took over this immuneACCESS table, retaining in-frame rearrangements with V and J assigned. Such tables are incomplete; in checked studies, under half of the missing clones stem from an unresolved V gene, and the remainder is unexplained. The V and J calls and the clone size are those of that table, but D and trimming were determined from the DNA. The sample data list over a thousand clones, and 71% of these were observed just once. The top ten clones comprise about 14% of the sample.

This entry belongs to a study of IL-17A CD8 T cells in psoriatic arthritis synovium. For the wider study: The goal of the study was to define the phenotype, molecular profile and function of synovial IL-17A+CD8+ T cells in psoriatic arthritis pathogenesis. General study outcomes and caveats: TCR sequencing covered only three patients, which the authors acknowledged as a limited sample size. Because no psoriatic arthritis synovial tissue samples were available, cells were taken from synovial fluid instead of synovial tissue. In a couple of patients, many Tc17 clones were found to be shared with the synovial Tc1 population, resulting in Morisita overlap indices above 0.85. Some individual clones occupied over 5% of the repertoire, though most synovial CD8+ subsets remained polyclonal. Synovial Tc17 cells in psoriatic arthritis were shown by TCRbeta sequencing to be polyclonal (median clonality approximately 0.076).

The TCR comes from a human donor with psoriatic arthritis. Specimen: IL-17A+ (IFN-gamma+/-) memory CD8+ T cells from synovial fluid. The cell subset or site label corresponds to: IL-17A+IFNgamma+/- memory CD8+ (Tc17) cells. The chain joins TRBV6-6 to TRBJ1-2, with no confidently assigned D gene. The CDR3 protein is CASTTSRVAGYTF. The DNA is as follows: TGTGCCAGCACCACCTCTCGGGTAGCTGGCTACACCTTC.